This T cell receptor (beta chain) stems from a study of response to subunit inactivated influenza vaccine. Regarding the study as a whole: The authors suggested that every seasonal influenza vaccination recruits few new T cells.

TCRdb fed the RT-PCR reads into MiXCR, producing one record per CDR3 protein. There are just under 550,000 distinct CDR3 sequences in the sample; under 25% occur only once, and roughly 2.8% lies in the top ten. On this clonotype itself: Antigen: not known.

Separately, the same data were catalogued under a study of T cells expressing NK-cell markers. That study adds: Libraries used 5'RACE template switching adding universal primer site and UMIs. Of the CD8+ T cells in about 6 donors, roughly 1.0-7.5% belonged to dominant NKG2C+ clonotypes. Among several donors, these clonotypes also ranked first in the CD3+CD56-NKG2C+ fraction.

The specimen was CD4+ T cells sorted from PBMCs, collected approximately 13 days after vaccination. This sequence was found in a man in his forties or fifties who received an inactivated influenza vaccine.

This CDR3 is CASSPDRLGTYEQYF. Written as DNA, the CDR3 is TGTGCCAGCAGCCCCGACCGACTGGGAACCTACGAGCAGTACTTC. This sequence joins TRBV11-2 and TRBJ2-7; unclear D gene. This CDR3 spans 15 amino acids. Per germline, CDR1 SGHAT and CDR2 FQNNGV. Trimming pared 5 bases from V and 2 bases from J, leaving 16 bases between. Variable domain in full (rest from reference TRBV11-2 and TRBJ2-7): EAGVAQSPRYKIIEKRQSVAFWCNPISGHATLYWYQQILGQGPKLLIQFQNNGVVDDSQLPKDRFSAERLKGVDSTLKIQPAKLEDSAVYLCASSPDRLGTYEQYFGPGTRLTVT.